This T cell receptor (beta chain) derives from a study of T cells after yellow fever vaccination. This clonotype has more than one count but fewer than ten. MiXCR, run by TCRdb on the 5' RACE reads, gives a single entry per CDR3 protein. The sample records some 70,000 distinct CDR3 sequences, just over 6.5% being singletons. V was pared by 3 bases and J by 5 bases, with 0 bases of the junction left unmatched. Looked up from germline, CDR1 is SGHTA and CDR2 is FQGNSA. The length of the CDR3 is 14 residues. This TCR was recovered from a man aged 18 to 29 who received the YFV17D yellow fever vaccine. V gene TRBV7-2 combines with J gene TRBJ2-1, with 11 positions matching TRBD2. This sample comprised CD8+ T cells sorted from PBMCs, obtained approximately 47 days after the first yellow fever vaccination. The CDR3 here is CASSLTSGDNEQFF. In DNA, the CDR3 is TGTGCCAGCAGCTTGACTAGCGGGGACAATGAGCAGTTCTTC.